The rows below give T cell receptor beta chains drawn from one sample of a study of blood T cell repertoires in COVID-19. This table comes from immunoSEQ multiplex PCR, and its TCRdb copy is limited to in-frame clones, with some not included. The sample carries 250,000 to 350,000 clones, around 90% recorded once. The specimen sequenced was peripheral blood. The source is a woman in her fifties or sixties who had recovered from COVID-19. CDR3s include the opening cysteine and the closing phenylalanine or tryptophan. A D gene is named only where the DNA matches it firmly. Not every row has a clone size; where given, it reads once, few, many or a size class.

v_gene	d_gene	abundance	j_gene	CDR3aa	CDR3nt
TRBV6-2/TRBV6-3	TRBD1	-	TRBJ2-5	CASSYVRGQETQYF	TGTGCCAGCAGTTACGTCAGGGGGCAAGAGACCCAGTACTTC
TRBV24-1	TRBD1	-	TRBJ2-4	CATSDRDRYRRRNIQYF	TGTGCCACCAGTGACCGGGACAGATACCGCCGGAGAAACATTCAGTACTTC
TRBV4-1	TRBD1	-	TRBJ1-1	CASSRDRGLGTEAFF	TGCGCCAGCAGCCGGGACAGGGGGCTGGGCACTGAAGCTTTCTTT
TRBV5-5	-	-	TRBJ2-5	CASSLVAGSSQETQYF	TGTGCCAGCAGCTTGGTCGCGGGAAGCTCCCAAGAGACCCAGTACTTC
TRBV7-2	-	-	TRBJ2-1	CASSLVSETAYNEQFF	TGTGCCAGCAGCTTAGTCTCGGAGACAGCTTACAATGAGCAGTTCTTC
TRBV29-1	TRBD1	once	TRBJ2-7	CSVQPTGGSEQYF	TGCAGCGTCCAACCGACAGGGGGCTCCGAGCAGTACTTC
TRBV11-2	-	-	TRBJ1-1	CASSSLRAEAFF	TGTGCCAGCAGCTCCTTAAGAGCTGAAGCTTTCTTT
TRBV7-3	TRBD1	-	TRBJ2-2	CASSGTGGIGELFF	TGTGCCAGCAGCGGGACAGGGGGAATCGGGGAGCTGTTTTTT
TRBV19	-	-	TRBJ2-2	CASSIIRGATGELFF	TGTGCCAGTAGTATAATCAGGGGTGCCACCGGGGAGCTGTTTTTT
TRBV11-1	-	once	TRBJ2-7	CASSLKKGIRSYEQYF	TGTGCCAGCAGCTTAAAAAAGGGGATAAGATCCTACGAGCAGTACTTC
TRBV7-2	-	-	TRBJ2-1	CASSLVESGRYNEQFF	TGTGCCAGCAGCTTAGTGGAGTCCGGTAGGTACAATGAGCAGTTCTTC
TRBV5-5	-	-	TRBJ1-6	CASSLGETSYNSPLHF	TGTGCCAGCAGCTTGGGGGAGACCTCCTATAATTCACCCCTCCACTTT
TRBV10-3	-	once	TRBJ2-7	CAINTTPGGEQYF	TGTGCCATCAATACGACCCCAGGTGGGGAGCAGTACTTC
TRBV5-8	-	few	TRBJ1-5	CASSLGQTSNQPQHF	TGTGCCAGCAGCTTGGGACAGACTAGCAATCAGCCCCAGCATTTT
TRBV6-5	-	once	TRBJ1-6	CASSYDLRTYNSPLHF	TGTGCCAGCAGTTACGATCTCAGGACCTATAATTCACCCCTCCACTTT
TRBV28	-	-	TRBJ2-5	CATLGGLPPETQYF	TGTGCAACCCTAGGCGGGCTACCGCCCGAGACCCAGTACTTC
TRBV7-9	TRBD1	-	TRBJ1-4	CASSPRTGGAVVGEKLFF	TGTGCCAGCAGCCCCCGGACAGGGGGCGCGGTAGTAGGAGAAAAACTGTTTTTT
TRBV30	TRBD1	-	TRBJ1-2	CAWSFQGASGYTF	TGTGCCTGGAGTTTTCAGGGGGCGTCTGGCTACACCTTC
TRBV20-1	TRBD2	-	TRBJ2-1	CSASAGGIGEQFF	TGCAGTGCTAGTGCGGGGGGTATCGGTGAGCAGTTCTTC
TRBV2	-	few	TRBJ1-1	CASTPGQDTEAFF	TGTGCCAGCACCCCAGGGCAGGACACTGAAGCTTTCTTT
TRBV28	-	-	TRBJ1-1	CASSLFSRQGQPQAFF	TGTGCCAGCAGTTTATTTTCCAGGCAGGGACAACCCCAAGCTTTCTTT
TRBV7-3	TRBD2	-	TRBJ2-3	CASSLSGVSTDTQYF	TGTGCCAGCAGCCTGAGCGGGGTTAGCACAGATACGCAGTATTTT
TRBV4-1	-	-	TRBJ1-3	CASSQDEEGTGNTIYF	TGCGCCAGCAGCCAAGATGAGGAGGGCACTGGAAACACCATATATTTT
TRBV5-1	-	-	TRBJ1-4	CASSRGSNEKLFF	TGCGCCAGCAGCCGGGGGAGTAATGAAAAACTGTTTTTT
TRBV6-5	TRBD1	-	TRBJ2-7	CASSYSTGPEQYF	TGTGCCAGCAGTTACTCGACAGGGCCCGAGCAGTACTTC
TRBV19	-	-	TRBJ1-2	CASSMGVSGKSNYGYTF	TGTGCCAGTAGTATGGGGGTGAGCGGGAAGTCTAACTATGGCTACACCTTC
TRBV28	-	-	TRBJ1-5	CASSSGDQPQHF	TGTGCCAGCAGTTCCGGGGATCAGCCCCAGCATTTT
TRBV9	TRBD1	-	TRBJ1-1	CASSVRGLNTEAFF	TGTGCCAGCAGCGTAAGGGGGCTGAACACTGAAGCTTTCTTT
TRBV19	TRBD1	-	TRBJ1-3	CASSIRGPGNTIYF	TGTGCCAGTAGTATAAGGGGGCCTGGAAACACCATATATTTT